The sequence of this T cell receptor beta chain was determined in a study of shared clonotypes between healthy human individuals. General study findings and limits: Clonotype sharing among donors likely depends on sequencing depth.

Partitioning of CD4+ cells yielded a CD45RA+ naive subset and a CD45RA-negative memory subset. About this clone itself: The antigen is undetermined.

V lost 5 bases and J lost 3; bases outside the gene matches: 8. The CDR3 runs 16 residues. The germline V gene encodes CDR1 SGHAT and CDR2 FQNNGV. In the source study's methods: Junction-only sequences without quality scores were provided by ImmunoSEQ, so filtering was different. Generated by immunoSEQ multiplex PCR, the TCRdb table keeps only in-frame clones and is missing some. D and trimming come from the DNA, and the V and J calls and clone size come from that table. The sample records about 980,000 clones, around 80% being singletons. The source material was memory CD4+ T cells sorted from blood. Stated subset: CD45RA-negative fraction. This chain connects TRBV11-2 to TRBJ1-3, with 9 nucleotides matching TRBD1. The sequence was collected from a young man in good health. The CDR3 sequence is CASSPGQGIVGNTIYF. CDR3 nucleotide sequence: TGTGCCAGCAGCCCCGGACAGGGGATTGTTGGAAACACCATATATTTT.